The 21 T cell receptor beta chains below were found in one sample sequenced in a study of cytomegalovirus exposure and HLA in healthy donors. Sequencing used immunoSEQ multiplex PCR; TCRdb keeps in-frame clones, though not all of them. The profile shows 200,000 or so clones, 75% to 95% of them singletons. The sequencing input was PBMCs. The receptors derive from a woman between 18 and 29 years old in good health and CMV-seronegative.

This sequence joins TRBV18 and TRBJ1-1; 9 nucleotides agree with TRBD1. This CDR3 has 16 amino acids. From germline, CDR1 is KGHSH and CDR2 LQKENI. Germline trimming cut 2 bases from V and 0 bases from J; bases unmatched to any gene: 4. The CDR3 protein is CASSPTRDRVNTEAFF. The CDR3 coding sequence is TGTGCCAGCTCACCAACCCGGGACAGGGTGAACACTGAAGCTTTCTTT.

This clone showed up just once. The chain uses TRBV11-2 and TRBJ2-6; D remains unclear. Germline assignment: CDR1 SGHAT and CDR2 FQNNGV. Trimming took off 5 bases at V and 0 bases at J, with 8 bases between the two ends. This CDR3 region has 15 residues. In DNA form, the CDR3 reads TGTGCCAGCAGCCGGCCGGGCTCTGGGGCCAACGTCCTGACTTTC. Protein sequence: CASSRPGSGANVLTF.

The V call is TRBV19, the J call TRBJ1-1; 9 bases agree with TRBD1. The CDR3 loop spans 19 amino acids. V lost 1 base, J lost 10 bases, and 22 bases stayed unmatched. Germline CDR1 and CDR2: LNHDA and SQIVND (reference sequence). The chain's CDR3 is CASSIGDRVGPSGRAGAFF. CDR3 bases: TGTGCCAGTAGTATAGGGGACAGGGTCGGTCCATCGGGTCGTGCTGGAGCTTTCTTT. Based on the CDR3 plus reference TRBV19 and TRBJ1-1, the full variable domain is DGGITQSPKYLFRKEGQNVTLSCEQNLNHDAMYWYRQDPGQGLRLIYYSQIVNDFQKGDIAEGYSVSREKKESFPLTVTSAQKNPTAFYLCASSIGDRVGPSGRAGAFFGQGTRLTVV.

The gene calls are TRBV10-2 and TRBJ1-2, with 9 nucleotides matching TRBD1. V lost 2 bases and J lost 8; bases outside the gene matches: 12. The germline V gene has CDR1 WSHSY and CDR2 SAAADI. The CDR3 runs 16 residues. CDR3 protein: CASSEIFGTGTGGYTF. The CDR3 nucleotides are TGCGCCAGCAGTGAGATATTCGGGACAGGGACTGGGGGCTACACCTTC.

The V and J genes are TRBV6-1 and TRBJ2-1, with D hard to call. Trimming took off 7 bases at V and 4 bases at J, with 11 bases between the two ends. The CDR3 is 13 amino acids. Per germline, CDR1 MNHNS and CDR2 SASEGT. CDR3 loop: CASNPTPYNEQFF. CDR3 coding DNA: TGTGCCAGCAACCCGACTCCATACAATGAGCAGTTCTTC.

The rearrangement links TRBV5-1 to TRBJ2-3; D may be TRBD2 (5 bases). Germline V gene data show CDR1 as SGHRS and CDR2 as YFSETQ. The CDR3 sequence is 16 residues long. The V end lost 3 bases, the J end lost 2 bases, and 16 bases lay between the germline ends. The chain's CDR3 is CASSSLSGRVTDTQYF. The CDR3 region has the DNA TGCGCCAGCAGCTCCCTTTCTGGGCGGGTCACAGATACGCAGTATTTT.

This chain joins TRBV6-5 and TRBJ2-1; 8 nucleotides match TRBD2. Germline CDR1 is MNHEY and CDR2 is SVGAGI. The ends lost 2 bases at V and 12 bases at J; junction bases unmatched: 0. This CDR3 is 11 amino acids long. Written as DNA, the CDR3 is TGTGCCAGCAGTTACGGGACTAGGCAGTTCTTC. Protein: CASSYGTRQFF.

This chain uses TRBV27 with TRBJ1-1; possibly TRBD1 for D (6 bases). Germline V gives CDR1 MNHEY, CDR2 SMNVEV (reference sequence). The CDR3 covers 13 residues. Trimming stripped 4 bases from V and 5 bases from J, with 11 bases between. For the CDR3, the DNA is TGTGCCAGCAGTTCTAACAGGGAGACTGAAGCTTTCTTT. This translates into CASSSNRETEAFF.

The V and J genes are TRBV9 and TRBJ2-7; 11 bases match TRBD2. V shed 4 bases, J shed 0 bases, and the junction held 3 bases outside the gene matches. CDR3 length: 15 amino acids. Germline V gene data show CDR1 as SGDLS and CDR2 as YYNGEE. The CDR3 sequence is CASSLTSGSSYEQYF. In DNA, the CDR3 is TGTGCCAGCAGCCTTACTAGCGGGAGCTCCTACGAGCAGTACTTC.

The chain combines TRBV2 with TRBJ1-2; TRBD1 aligns across 7 bases. Germline V lookup: CDR1 SNHLY, CDR2 FYNNEI. The CDR3 length is 13 residues. J was trimmed by 6 bases and V by 10 bases; bases with no gene match: 11. In DNA form, the CDR3 reads TGTGCCACCAACCGAGACAGGGCTGATGGCTACACCTTC. It yields the protein CATNRDRADGYTF.

V and J are TRBV12-5 and TRBJ2-2, with TRBD2 identical over 7 bases. The length of the CDR3 is 15 residues. The germline gives CDR1 LGHNT, CDR2 FRNRAP. The J segment lost 3 bases and the V segment lost 8 bases, leaving 9 bases of the junction unmatched. CDR3 in amino acids: CASLGLAGHTGELFF. The CDR3 DNA reads as TGTGCTAGTTTGGGGTTAGCGGGCCACACCGGGGAGCTGTTTTTT.

The chain links TRBV10-3 to TRBJ2-2, with D possibly TRBD1 on 5 matching bases. This CDR3 spans 13 amino acids. The germline CDR1 and CDR2 sequences are ENHRY and SYGVKD. V was shortened by 7 bases and J by 5 bases, with 11 bases between the two germline ends. CDR3: CAITTTATGELFF. Written as DNA, the CDR3 is TGTGCCATCACTACGACAGCTACCGGGGAGCTGTTTTTT.

The CDR3: CAISPNGGAGTEAFF. The DNA for the CDR3 is TGTGCCATCTCCCCGAATGGGGGGGCGGGAACTGAAGCTTTCTTT. J is TRBJ1-1 and V is TRBV10-3; D possibly corresponds to TRBD1 (6 bases). The CDR3 is 15 amino acids. Germline CDR1 reads ENHRY; CDR2 reads SYGVKD. Deletions cut 8 bases from V and 5 bases from J, with 21 bases between.

The chain has TRBV5-1 and TRBJ2-5; weak D call: TRBD2 (5 bases). V lost 5 bases and J lost 1, with 9 bases in between. Germline lookup yields CDR1 SGHRS and CDR2 YFSETQ. This CDR3 spans 13 amino acids. DNA for the CDR3: TGCGCCAGCAGTGGACTCTCCCAAGAGACCCAGTACTTC. It translates to CASSGLSQETQYF.

The rearrangement uses TRBV11-2 and TRBJ2-3; 9 bases fit TRBD1. V trimming: 0 bases; J trimming: 9 bases; junction bases outside the gene matches: 1. This CDR3 region has 13 residues. Germline lookup yields CDR1 SGHAT and CDR2 FQNNGV. The CDR3 sequence: CASSLEGQGTQYF. CDR3 DNA sequence: TGTGCCAGCAGCTTAGAGGGACAGGGCACGCAGTATTTT.

This clone was found a few times. The chain combines TRBV11-3 with TRBJ2-7; D may be TRBD2 (5 bases). Trimming shortened V by 4 bases and J by 6 bases, and 10 bases separated the two germline ends. The CDR3 is made up of 12 amino acids. Germline CDR1 and CDR2: SGHNT and YENEEA. The CDR3 protein is CASSYTGSEQYF. DNA of the CDR3: TGTGCCAGCAGCTACACGGGGTCCGAGCAGTACTTC.

This clone was picked up a small number of times. The V gene is TRBV6-6, the J gene TRBJ1-1, with a possible D match to TRBD1 (5 bases). Germline V gives CDR1 MNHNY, CDR2 SVGAGI (reference sequence). Trimming took off 2 bases at V and 0 bases at J, with 10 bases between the two ends. This CDR3 has 15 amino acids. The CDR3 loop reads CASSYEGGVNTEAFF. CDR3 bases: TGTGCCAGCAGTTACGAAGGAGGGGTGAACACTGAAGCTTTCTTT.

The chain employs TRBV27 and TRBJ2-1; a possible D gene is TRBD1 (6 bases). The V and J ends lost 5 bases and 0 bases respectively, with 23 bases between them. Germline values: CDR1 MNHEY, CDR2 SMNVEV (reference sequence). The CDR3 spans 19 residues. The CDR3 here is CASSPSLRWTASSYNEQFF. The CDR3 region has the DNA TGTGCCAGCAGTCCCTCCCTCCGCTGGACAGCGAGCTCCTACAATGAGCAGTTCTTC.

The chain couples TRBV7-8 to TRBJ2-5, with 7 bases aligning to TRBD2. V trimming: 0 bases; J trimming: 4 bases; junction bases outside the gene matches: 14. This CDR3 has 18 amino acids. The V gene's germline CDR1 is SGHVS and CDR2 FQNEAQ. CDR3 nucleotides: TGTGCCAGCAGCTTAGCCGGAATACGTCGCGGGAGAGGAGAGACCCAGTACTTC. Residues: CASSLAGIRRGRGETQYF.

J is TRBJ2-2 and V is TRBV29-1; TRBD2 matches at 9 bases. The CDR3 sequence is 14 residues long. Germline V gives CDR1 SQVTM, CDR2 ANQGSEA. J gave up 1 base and V 5 bases, and 2 bases lay outside the gene matches. The DNA for the CDR3 is TGCAGCGTTCGTAGCGGGGGGAACACCGGGGAGCTGTTTTTT. It codes for CSVRSGGNTGELFF.

The gene calls are TRBV6-6 and TRBJ1-1; D is perhaps TRBD1 (6 bases). V was cut by 3 bases and J by 5 bases, with 13 bases left in between. The CDR3 spans 14 residues. Per the germline V gene, CDR1 is MNHNY and CDR2 is SVGAGI (reference sequence). CDR3 DNA sequence: TGTGCCAGCAGTTATCGTCCAGGGGAAACTGAAGCTTTCTTT. Its protein product is CASSYRPGETEAFF.